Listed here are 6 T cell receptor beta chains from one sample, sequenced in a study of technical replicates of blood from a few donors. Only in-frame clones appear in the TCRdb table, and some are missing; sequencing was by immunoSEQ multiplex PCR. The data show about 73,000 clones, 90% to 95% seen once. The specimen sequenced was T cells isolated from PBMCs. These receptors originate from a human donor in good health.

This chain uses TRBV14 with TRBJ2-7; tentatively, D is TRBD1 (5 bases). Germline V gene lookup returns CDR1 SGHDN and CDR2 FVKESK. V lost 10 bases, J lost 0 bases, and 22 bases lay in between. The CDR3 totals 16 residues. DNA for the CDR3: TGTGCCACCCCTTCCCAGACAGTTCCCGACTCCTACGAGCAGTACTTC. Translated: CATPSQTVPDSYEQYF.

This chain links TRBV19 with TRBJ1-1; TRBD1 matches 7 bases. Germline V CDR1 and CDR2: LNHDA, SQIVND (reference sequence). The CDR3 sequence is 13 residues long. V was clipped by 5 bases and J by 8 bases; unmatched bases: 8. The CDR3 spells CASSVTGTEEAFF. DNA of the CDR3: TGTGCCAGTAGTGTTACCGGGACAGAGGAAGCTTTCTTT.

The CDR3, as DNA: TGCGCCAGCAGCTTGGTCCCTATTTTTCCGGGAAACACCATATATTTT. This sequence encodes CASSLVPIFPGNTIYF. The V gene is TRBV5-1, the J gene TRBJ1-3; D unclear. This CDR3 region has 16 residues. From germline, CDR1 is SGHRS and CDR2 YFSETQ. Trimming cost V 0 bases and J 4 bases, with 14 bases left between them.

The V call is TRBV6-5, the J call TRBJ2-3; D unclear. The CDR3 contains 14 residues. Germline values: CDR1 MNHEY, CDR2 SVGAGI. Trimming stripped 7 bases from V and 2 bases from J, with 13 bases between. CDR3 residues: CASTPSPSTDTQYF. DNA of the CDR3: TGTGCCAGCACGCCGAGTCCCTCCACAGATACGCAGTATTTT.

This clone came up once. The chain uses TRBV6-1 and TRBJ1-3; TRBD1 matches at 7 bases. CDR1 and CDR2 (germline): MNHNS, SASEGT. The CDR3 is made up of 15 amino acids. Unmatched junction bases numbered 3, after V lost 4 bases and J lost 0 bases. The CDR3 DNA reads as TGTGCCAGCAGTGTGGACAGGAGCTCTGGAAACACCATATATTTT. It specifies CASSVDRSSGNTIYF.

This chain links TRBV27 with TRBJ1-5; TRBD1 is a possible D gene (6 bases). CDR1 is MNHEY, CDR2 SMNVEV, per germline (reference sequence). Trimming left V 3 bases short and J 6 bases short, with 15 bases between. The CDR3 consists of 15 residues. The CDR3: CASSLGGQGRQPQHF. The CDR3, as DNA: TGTGCCAGCAGTTTGGGGGGGCAGGGCCGTCAGCCCCAGCATTTT.